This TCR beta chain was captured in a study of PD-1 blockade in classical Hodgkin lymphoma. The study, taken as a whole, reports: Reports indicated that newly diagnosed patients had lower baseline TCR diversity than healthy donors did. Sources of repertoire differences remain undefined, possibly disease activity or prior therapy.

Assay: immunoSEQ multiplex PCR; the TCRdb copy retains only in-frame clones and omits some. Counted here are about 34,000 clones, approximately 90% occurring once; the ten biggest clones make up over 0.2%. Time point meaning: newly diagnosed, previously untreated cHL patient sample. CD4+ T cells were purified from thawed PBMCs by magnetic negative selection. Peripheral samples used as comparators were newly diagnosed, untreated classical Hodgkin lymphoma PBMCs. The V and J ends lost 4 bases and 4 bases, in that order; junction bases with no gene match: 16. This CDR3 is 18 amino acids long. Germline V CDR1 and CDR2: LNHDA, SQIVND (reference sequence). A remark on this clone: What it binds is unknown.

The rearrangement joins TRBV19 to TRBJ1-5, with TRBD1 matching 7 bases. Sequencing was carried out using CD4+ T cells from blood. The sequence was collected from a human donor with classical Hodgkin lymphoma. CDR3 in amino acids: CASSSRRVTGALNQPQHF. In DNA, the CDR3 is TGTGCCAGTAGTAGCCGACGAGTTACAGGGGCCTTGAATCAGCCCCAGCATTTT.